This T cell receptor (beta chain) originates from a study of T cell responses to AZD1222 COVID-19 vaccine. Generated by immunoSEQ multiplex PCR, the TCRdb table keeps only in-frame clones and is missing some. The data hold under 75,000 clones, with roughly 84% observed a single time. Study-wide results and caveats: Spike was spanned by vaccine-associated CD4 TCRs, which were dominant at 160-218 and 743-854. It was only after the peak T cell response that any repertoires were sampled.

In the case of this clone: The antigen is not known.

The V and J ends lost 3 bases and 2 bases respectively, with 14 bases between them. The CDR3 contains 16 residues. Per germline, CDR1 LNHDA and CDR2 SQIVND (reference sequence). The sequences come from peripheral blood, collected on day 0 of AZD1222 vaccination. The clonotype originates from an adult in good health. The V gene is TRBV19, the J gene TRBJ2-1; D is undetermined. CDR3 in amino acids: CASSILGEAAYNEQFF. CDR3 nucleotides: TGTGCCAGTAGTATCCTTGGAGAAGCCGCCTACAATGAGCAGTTCTTC.